The 6 T cell receptor beta chains given below trace back to one sample, sequenced in a study of blood T cell repertoires in COVID-19. Profiling relied on immunoSEQ multiplex PCR, and the TCRdb table lists in-frame clones only, not all of them. The table includes roughly 100,000 clones, more than 80% detected once. Material for sequencing was peripheral blood. All receptors come from a man in his 60s with acute or convalescent COVID-19.

The chain uses TRBV12-3 or TRBV12-4 and TRBJ1-5; D may be TRBD1 (5 bases). V was cut by 8 bases and J by 2 bases, with 10 bases left in between. The CDR3 totals 13 residues. The CDR3 spells CASLRGGNQPQHF. CDR3 sequence (DNA): TGTGCCAGCCTTAGGGGTGGCAATCAGCCCCAGCATTTT.

The gene calls are TRBV10-3 and TRBJ2-7; 8 bases map to TRBD2. The germline V gene has CDR1 ENHRY and CDR2 SYGVKD. J lost 6 bases, V lost 10 bases, and 5 bases had no gene match. The length of the CDR3 is 11 residues. This CDR3 is CATGLAGEQYV. CDR3 in DNA: TGTGCCACCGGACTAGCAGGCGAGCAGTACGTC.

The V call is TRBV9, the J call TRBJ2-6; possibly TRBD2 for D (8 bases). Per germline, CDR1 SGDLS and CDR2 YYNGEE. Trimming left V 4 bases short and J 2 bases short, with 19 bases between. The CDR3 is 18 residues long. The chain's CDR3 is CASSPTGGGPPGANVLTF. The DNA for the CDR3 is TGTGCCAGCAGCCCGACGGGAGGGGGCCCTCCTGGGGCCAACGTCCTGACTTTC.

The sample holds one count of this clone. The chain uses TRBV29-1 and TRBJ1-1, with a tentative D call TRBD1 (5 bases). CDR1 SQVTM and CDR2 ANQGSEA come from the germline V gene. The CDR3 is made up of 12 amino acids. Between the trimmed V and J ends, which lost 8 bases and 5 bases, there was a span of 15 bases. The CDR3 DNA reads as TGCAGCTTCAGGGCCGGGAGTACTGAAGCTTTCTTT. Translating gives CSFRAGSTEAFF.

The chain couples TRBV19 to TRBJ1-5; D may be TRBD1 (6 bases). Trimming pared 3 bases from V and 6 bases from J, leaving 15 bases between. The CDR3 is 15 amino acids. Germline-derived CDR1 and CDR2 are LNHDA and SQIVND (reference sequence). CDR3 coding DNA: TGTGCCAGTAGTATCGGGGGGGGCCGGGGTCAGCCCCAGCATTTT. Translated: CASSIGGGRGQPQHF.

The chain links TRBV3-1 (or the pseudogene TRBV3-2) to TRBJ2-2; 10 nucleotides align to TRBD1. Germline V lookup: CDR1 LGHDT, CDR2 YNNKEL (reference sequence). This CDR3 is 15 amino acids long. The ends lost 7 bases at V and 6 bases at J; junction bases unmatched: 8. The CDR3 nucleotides are TGTGCCAGCAAGATTGGGACAGGGGAGGCCGGGGAGCTGTTTTTT. Protein product: CASKIGTGEAGELFF.